This is a list of T cell receptor beta chains from one sample in a study of T cell responses to AZD1222 COVID-19 vaccine. Assay used: immunoSEQ multiplex PCR; TCRdb lists only in-frame clones, some missing. Counted here are about 170,000 clones, approximately 90% occurring once; the ten biggest clones make up about 2.8%. This sample comprised peripheral blood, obtained on day 0 of AZD1222 vaccination. All receptors come from an adult in good health. The CDR3 runs from the conserved cysteine through the conserved F or W. A D gene is named only where the DNA matches it firmly. Clone sizes are given selectively: once, few, many, or a class where the clone is expanded.

CASSLPGQGTYEQYF	TGTGCCAGCTCTCTGCCGGGACAGGGGACCTACGAGCAGTACTTC	NA	TRBJ2-7	TRBV18	TRBD1
CAWRDTQNTEAFF	TGTGCCTGGAGGGACACCCAGAACACTGAAGCTTTCTTT	NA	TRBJ1-1	TRBV30	NA
CASSPGDRVTGELFF	TGTGCCAGCAGCCCCGGGGACAGGGTGACCGGGGAGCTGTTTTTT	many	TRBJ2-2	TRBV11-1	TRBD1
CASSEAYGTKAYEQYF	TGTGCCAGCAGTGAAGCTTACGGGACAAAAGCCTACGAGCAGTACTTC	NA	TRBJ2-7	TRBV2	NA
CASSRGPNQPQHF	TGTGCCAGCAGCAGGGGGCCCAATCAGCCCCAGCATTTT	NA	TRBJ1-5	TRBV7-3	TRBD1
CASNPGQTGELFF	TGTGCCAGTAATCCGGGACAAACCGGGGAGCTGTTTTTT	NA	TRBJ2-2	TRBV19	NA
CASSGYLNTEAFF	TGTGCCAGCTCAGGGTACTTGAACACTGAAGCTTTCTTT	NA	TRBJ1-1	TRBV6-5	NA
CASSQRETQYF	TGTGCCAGCAGCCAGAGAGAGACCCAGTACTTC	NA	TRBJ2-5	TRBV3-1/TRBV3-2	NA
CASSLRGYRRTEAFF	TGTGCCAGCAGCTTGAGGGGATATCGACGCACTGAAGCTTTCTTT	NA	TRBJ1-1	TRBV5-8	NA
CASSPRGEETQYF	TGTGCCAGCAGCCCAAGGGGGGAGGAGACCCAGTACTTC	NA	TRBJ2-5	TRBV9	NA
CASSPDRSYGYTF	TGCGCCAGCAGCCCCGACAGGAGCTATGGCTACACCTTC	NA	TRBJ1-2	TRBV4-3	NA
CASSQEVQATNSPLHF	TGCGCCAGCAGCCAAGAGGTACAGGCGACTAATTCACCCCTCCACTTT	NA	TRBJ1-6	TRBV4-3	NA
CASSRRTSGGPDTQYF	TGTGCCAGCAGCCGACGGACTAGCGGGGGTCCAGATACGCAGTATTTT	NA	TRBJ2-3	TRBV7-9	TRBD2
CASSFQRASVGYGYTF	TGTGCCAGCAGCTTCCAAAGGGCCAGTGTGGGCTATGGCTACACCTTC	NA	TRBJ1-2	TRBV5-4	NA
CASSRVPGQGEQPQHF	TGTGCCAGCAGCCGTGTCCCGGGACAGGGGGAACAGCCCCAGCATTTT	NA	TRBJ1-5	TRBV4-2	TRBD1
CASSPTGVGGYTF	TGTGCCAGCAGCCCTACAGGGGTTGGTGGCTACACCTTC	NA	TRBJ1-2	TRBV7-9	TRBD1
CASSHPGYEQYF	TGTGCCAGCAGCCATCCTGGCTACGAGCAGTACTTC	NA	TRBJ2-7	TRBV27	NA
CASSQLSNTIYF	TGTGCCAGCAGCCAACTATCTAACACCATATATTTT	NA	TRBJ1-3	TRBV3-1/TRBV3-2	NA
CASSSQHYTGELFF	TGTGCCAGCAGCTCACAGCATTACACCGGGGAGCTGTTTTTT	NA	TRBJ2-2	TRBV7-3	NA
CASSQDRAGYEQYF	TGTGCCAGCAGCCAAGATCGGGCCGGATACGAGCAGTACTTC	NA	TRBJ2-7	TRBV3-1/TRBV3-2	NA
CASGGRGGTDTQYF	TGTGCCAGCGGGGGGAGGGGTGGAACAGATACGCAGTATTTT	NA	TRBJ2-3	TRBV27	TRBD2
CASSLEDRGTDTQYF	TGTGCCAGCAGCTTAGAGGACAGGGGCACAGATACGCAGTATTTT	NA	TRBJ2-3	TRBV5-5	TRBD1
CASRIRDRDEQYF	TGTGCCAGCAGAATACGGGACAGGGACGAGCAGTACTTC	NA	TRBJ2-7	TRBV12-3/TRBV12-4	TRBD1
CAWTVWQTDTQYF	TGTGCCTGGACCGTCTGGCAAACAGATACGCAGTATTTT	NA	TRBJ2-3	TRBV30	NA
CASSSRTGSNEKLFF	TGTGCCAGCAGTTCACGGACCGGGAGTAATGAAAAACTGTTTTTT	NA	TRBJ1-4	TRBV3-1/TRBV3-2	NA
CASSLGSGGNYGYTF	TGTGCCAGCAGCTTGGGGTCAGGGGGAAACTATGGCTACACCTTC	NA	TRBJ1-2	TRBV5-5	TRBD1
CASSQAGQPRGTQYF	TGTGCCAGCAGCCAGGCCGGGCAACCCAGGGGGACCCAGTACTTC	NA	TRBJ2-5	TRBV7-3	NA
CASSQEKGGLNSPLHF	TGTGCCAGCAGCCAAGAAAAAGGGGGCCTTAATTCACCCCTCCACTTT	NA	TRBJ1-6	TRBV14	TRBD1
CASSPRTQAINEKLFF	TGTGCCAGCAGCCCCCGGACGCAGGCGATTAATGAAAAACTGTTTTTT	NA	TRBJ1-4	TRBV7-6	NA
CASSRSVSSGNTIYF	TGTGCCAGCAGCCGAAGTGTCAGCTCTGGAAACACCATATATTTT	NA	TRBJ1-3	TRBV7-8	NA
CAISVAGLNNEQFF	TGTGCCATCAGTGTAGCGGGACTTAACAATGAGCAGTTCTTC	NA	TRBJ2-1	TRBV10-3	TRBD2
CASSSDDSDTQYF	TGTGCCAGCAGCTCGGACGACTCAGATACGCAGTATTTT	few	TRBJ2-3	TRBV5-4	NA
CASSVQGSSTDTQYF	TGTGCCAGCAGCGTCCAGGGGTCTAGCACAGATACGCAGTATTTT	NA	TRBJ2-3	TRBV9	NA
CASSPGLAYEQYF	TGTGCCAGCAGCCCTGGACTAGCCTACGAGCAGTACTTC	NA	TRBJ2-7	TRBV5-6	TRBD2
CASSLEPDRGGSPLHF	TGCGCCAGCAGCTTGGAACCGGACAGGGGGGGTTCACCCCTCCACTTT	NA	TRBJ1-6	TRBV5-1	TRBD1
CASSPVAGGKTGELFF	TGTGCCAGCAGCCCCGTGGCAGGGGGCAAGACCGGGGAGCTGTTTTTT	NA	TRBJ2-2	TRBV5-4	TRBD1
CASSLGGGNGAEAFF	TGTGCCAGCAGCTTAGGAGGGGGAAATGGGGCTGAAGCTTTCTTT	NA	TRBJ1-1	TRBV7-6	NA
CASSSDRGTDTQYF	TGTGCCAGCAGCTCGGACAGGGGGACAGATACGCAGTATTTT	once	TRBJ2-3	TRBV11-3	TRBD1
CASSPKTSGGTDIPGELFF	TGTGCCAGCTCACCGAAGACTAGCGGGGGCACGGATATCCCCGGGGAGCTGTTTTTT	NA	TRBJ2-2	TRBV18	TRBD2
CAARPRVEEQYTQYF	TGTGCCGCCCGTCCCAGGGTAGAAGAGCAGTATACGCAGTATTTT	few	TRBJ2-3	TRBV5-4	NA
CASSLARGTATSEQYF	TGTGCCAGCAGCTTAGCCAGGGGGACAGCAACGTCCGAGCAGTACTTC	NA	TRBJ2-7	TRBV11-2	TRBD1
CATSGRSGNREGSSPLHF	TGTGCCACCAGCGGCCGGTCGGGGAACAGGGAGGGTAGTTCACCCCTCCACTTT	NA	TRBJ1-6	TRBV15	NA
CASSLGFGTEAFF	TGCGCCAGCAGCTTGGGGTTTGGGACTGAAGCTTTCTTT	once	TRBJ1-1	TRBV5-1	NA
CASSWEGNQPQHF	TGTGCCAGTTCTTGGGAAGGTAATCAGCCCCAGCATTTT	NA	TRBJ1-5	TRBV19	NA
CASKGGQGDPGYTF	TGTGCCAGCAAGGGGGGACAGGGAGATCCTGGCTACACCTTC	NA	TRBJ1-2	TRBV2	TRBD1
CASSFRQGGAGGEQFF	TGCGCCAGCAGCTTCAGACAGGGAGGGGCAGGAGGCGAGCAGTTCTTC	NA	TRBJ2-1	TRBV5-1	NA
CAWGTGQTYEQYF	TGTGCCTGGGGCACGGGACAAACCTACGAGCAGTACTTC	NA	TRBJ2-7	TRBV30	NA
CASSPGSSYGYTF	TGCGCCAGCAGCCCCGGAAGCAGCTATGGCTACACCTTC	NA	TRBJ1-2	TRBV6-5	NA
CASSPIGGDRTGEQFF	TGTGCCAGCAGCCCAATAGGGGGGGACAGGACCGGTGAGCAGTTCTTC	NA	TRBJ2-1	TRBV7-6	NA
CATSDLNEKLFF	TGTGCCACCAGTGATTTAAATGAAAAACTGTTTTTT	NA	TRBJ1-4	TRBV24-1	NA
CASSDARGGSETQYF	TGTGCCAGCAGTGATGCTCGGGGGGGGTCGGAGACCCAGTACTTC	once	TRBJ2-5	TRBV2	TRBD2
CASSLEGAETEAFF	TGTGCCAGCAGCTTAGAGGGTGCGGAAACTGAAGCTTTCTTT	NA	TRBJ1-1	TRBV7-3	NA
CASSSLTGKTGELFF	TGTGCCAGCAGCTCCCTCACCGGAAAAACCGGGGAGCTGTTTTTT	many	TRBJ2-2	TRBV7-3	NA
CAWSVGTDSNQPQHF	TGTGCCTGGAGTGTAGGGACAGATAGCAATCAGCCCCAGCATTTT	NA	TRBJ1-5	TRBV30	TRBD1